The 4 T cell receptor beta chains below were found in one sample sequenced in a study of beta chain features in type 1 diabetes. What was sequenced were expressed TCRB transcripts, since all of the isolated RNA had been reverse transcribed. Method: immunoSEQ multiplex PCR; TCRdb's copy keeps in-frame clones and lacks some. The sample holds under 500,000 clones, over 25% seen once. Sequencing used naive CD4+ T cells from blood. Receptors were obtained from a young man in good health.

The chain employs TRBV27 and TRBJ2-5; either TRBD1 or TRBD2 may supply D (5 bases each). V was clipped by 5 bases and J by 9 bases, with 19 bases between them. The CDR3 is made up of 14 amino acids. The germline CDR1 and CDR2 sequences are MNHEY and SMNVEV (reference sequence). The CDR3 spells CASSPPRDRASQYF. CDR3 coding DNA: TGTGCCAGCAGTCCCCCGAGGGACCGCGCCTCCCAGTACTTC.

The V call is TRBV9, the J call TRBJ1-2; D ambiguous. The V gene's germline CDR1 is SGDLS and CDR2 YYNGEE. Trimming cost V 4 bases and J 6 bases, with 13 bases left between them. The CDR3 contains 13 residues. The CDR3 is CASSLLGNHGYTF. CDR3 DNA sequence: TGTGCCAGCAGCCTTCTCGGGAATCATGGCTACACCTTC.

The J gene is TRBJ2-1, the V gene TRBV29-1; no reliable D call. Trimming shortened V by 6 bases and J by 3 bases, and 15 bases separated the two germline ends. Germline CDR1 is SQVTM and CDR2 is ANQGSEA. This CDR3 is built from 14 residues. CDR3 bases: TGCAGCGTGATGGGTTCTTTCCGCTACAATGAGCAGTTCTTC. It yields the protein CSVMGSFRYNEQFF.

This clone was observed a few times. The rearrangement joins TRBV9 to TRBJ2-7; TRBD1 is a possible D gene (6 bases). V was pared by 4 bases and J by 0 bases, with 11 bases between. This CDR3 contains 14 residues. Germline V gives CDR1 SGDLS, CDR2 YYNGEE. The CDR3 here is CASSLQGSSYEQYF. As DNA, the CDR3 is TGTGCCAGCAGCCTACAGGGAAGCTCCTACGAGCAGTACTTC.